The source of this T cell receptor beta chain is a study of shared clonotypes between healthy human individuals. At least ten counts were recorded for this clone. What it recognizes is unknown. Per germline, CDR1 SGHVS and CDR2 FNYEAQ. V was cut by 1 base and J by 5 bases, with 14 bases left in between. The CDR3 runs to 16 residues. Repertoires were generated with immunoSEQ multiplex PCR, while TCRdb's copy carries only in-frame clones and drops some. The sample yields around 1.1 million clones, 77% seen once. Study observations and caveats: Some naive CD4 clonotypes, around 4.7%, turned up in common across four donors. Owing to a small donor count, the genetic and exposure-history diversity represented was limited. Estimated clonotype richness was generally higher in naive than memory subsets.

The sequenced material came from memory CD4+ T cells from PBMCs. Subset in this sample: CD45RA-negative fraction. The chain has TRBV7-6 and TRBJ2-2, with D maybe TRBD1 (5 bases). The receptor's source is a man aged 18 to 30 in good health. Some clones in this sample may be carry-over from other donors' samples. CDR3 amino acids: CASSLGQGLGTGELFF. As DNA, the CDR3 is TGTGCCAGCAGCTTAGGGCAGGGCCTAGGAACCGGGGAGCTGTTTTTT.